The next 15 T cell receptor beta chains were all read from a single sample in a study of T cell responses to AZD1222 COVID-19 vaccine. Clones were sequenced by immunoSEQ multiplex PCR, and TCRdb holds only the in-frame ones, with some missing. The data contain about 120,000 clones, 80% to 95% of them singletons. Here the sequenced sample was peripheral blood, taken on day 0 of AZD1222 vaccination. Source of these receptors: an adult in good health.

The V call is TRBV6-6, the J call TRBJ2-5; 9 bases match TRBD1. Germline loops: CDR1 MNHNY, CDR2 SVGAGI (reference sequence). V shed 6 bases and J 5 bases; nucleotides not matched to a gene: 13. The CDR3 consists of 16 residues. The CDR3 coding sequence is TGTGCCAGCAGCTCAGGGAAACGTGGGACAGGGGAGACCCAGTACTTC. Residues: CASSSGKRGTGETQYF.

The CDR3: CATSDLQTGAYNEQFF. DNA of the CDR3: TGTGCCACCAGTGATTTGCAGACAGGAGCCTACAATGAGCAGTTCTTC. This rearrangement joins TRBV24-1 to TRBJ2-1, with D maybe TRBD1 (6 bases). The CDR3 contains 16 residues. Germline-derived CDR1 and CDR2 are KGHDR and SFDVKD. Trimming removed 0 bases at V and 2 bases at J, with 10 bases between.

The rearrangement uses TRBV6-5 and TRBJ1-1; the D is unclear. Germline V CDR1 and CDR2: MNHEY, SVGAGI. Between the trimmed V and J ends, which lost 6 bases and 7 bases, there was a span of 12 bases. The length of the CDR3 is 12 residues. The CDR3 DNA follows: TGTGCCAGCAGGGGAGCGGTGGGTGAAGCTTTCTTT. Amino acid sequence: CASRGAVGEAFF.

The chain is built from TRBV20-1 and TRBJ2-3, with D possibly being TRBD1 (5 bases). The CDR3 runs to 15 residues. Per the germline V gene, CDR1 is DFQATT and CDR2 is SNEGSKA (reference sequence). V was shortened by 5 bases and J by 0 bases, with 15 bases between the two germline ends. The CDR3: CSACGDSPSTDTQYF. In nucleotides, the CDR3 is TGCAGTGCTTGTGGAGACAGCCCTAGCACAGATACGCAGTATTTT.

This chain connects TRBV19 to TRBJ2-7, with TRBD1 as a possible D gene (5 bases). The germline V gene has CDR1 LNHDA and CDR2 SQIVND (reference sequence). V lost 5 bases and J lost 3, with 8 bases in between. There are 12 residues in the CDR3. CDR3 sequence (DNA): TGTGCCAGTAGTTACCAGGGCTACGAGCAGTACTTC. Amino acid sequence: CASSYQGYEQYF.

The chain has TRBV5-1 and TRBJ2-3; D unresolved. The CDR3 loop spans 16 amino acids. Germline V gene lookup returns CDR1 SGHRS and CDR2 YFSETQ. Trimming cost V 1 base and J 2 bases, with 14 bases left between them. In DNA form, the CDR3 reads TGCGCCAGCAGCTTGTTGAGGAACGGAGCCACAGATACGCAGTATTTT. Translated, it gives CASSLLRNGATDTQYF.

This rearrangement joins TRBV5-1 to TRBJ2-3; D remains unclear. V lost 2 bases to trimming and J lost 3 bases, with 10 bases between them. Germline V gene data show CDR1 as SGHRS and CDR2 as YFSETQ. CDR3 length equals 14 residues. The CDR3 loop is CASSFWEETDTQYF. CDR3 DNA sequence: TGCGCCAGCAGCTTTTGGGAAGAGACAGATACGCAGTATTTT.

The chain uses TRBV6-5 and TRBJ2-1, with D perhaps TRBD2 (6 bases). This CDR3 is built from 13 residues. Per the germline V gene, CDR1 is MNHEY and CDR2 is SVGAGI. Trimming took off 4 bases at V and 7 bases at J, with 11 bases between the two ends. This CDR3 is CASSSGTPNEQFF. CDR3 nucleotides: TGTGCCAGCAGTTCCGGGACTCCGAATGAGCAGTTCTTC.

V and J are TRBV5-4 and TRBJ1-1; the D is unclear. CDR3 size: 13 residues. The germline gives CDR1 SGHNT, CDR2 YYREEE (reference sequence). The V end was cut by 2 bases, the J end by 1 base, with 6 bases between. The CDR3 region is CASSFGGNTEAFF. CDR3 in DNA: TGTGCCAGCAGCTTCGGCGGGAACACTGAAGCTTTCTTT.

V is TRBV27 and J is TRBJ2-2; 9 bases agree with TRBD1. Germline CDR1 and CDR2: MNHEY and SMNVEV (reference sequence). With 1 base clipped from V and 1 base from J, the junction kept 4 bases outside the gene matches. The CDR3 is 17 residues long. CDR3 region: CASSLLQGAWNTGELFF. DNA for the CDR3: TGTGCCAGCAGTTTATTACAGGGGGCTTGGAACACCGGGGAGCTGTTTTTT.

The genes are TRBV11-3 and TRBJ2-3; the match to TRBD2 covers 9 bases. V shed 6 bases, J shed 0 bases, and the junction held 4 bases outside the gene matches. CDR3 length equals 15 residues. CDR1 and CDR2 (germline): SGHNT, YENEEA. This CDR3 reads CASSYSGGSTDTQYF. The CDR3 nucleotides read TGTGCCAGCAGTTATAGCGGGGGAAGCACAGATACGCAGTATTTT. The full variable domain, rest sourced from reference TRBV11-3 and TRBJ2-3, is EAGVVQSPRYKIIEKKQPVAFWCNPISGHNTLYWYLQNLGQGPELLIRYENEEAVDDSQLPKDRFSAERLKGVDSTLKIQPAELGDSAVYLCASSYSGGSTDTQYFGPGTRLTVL.

The rearrangement links TRBV4-3 to TRBJ2-4, with 7 bases matching TRBD2. The germline V gene has CDR1 LGHNA and CDR2 YSLEER. The ends lost 6 bases at V and 2 bases at J; junction bases unmatched: 10. CDR3 length: 16 amino acids. CDR3 sequence reads: CASSPGLDTTKNIQYF. In DNA form, the CDR3 reads TGCGCCAGCAGTCCCGGACTAGACACAACCAAAAACATTCAGTACTTC.

V gene TRBV6-1 combines with J gene TRBJ1-5; TRBD1 might be the D (5 bases). The V and J ends lost 2 bases and 0 bases respectively, with 8 bases between them. The germline CDR1 and CDR2 sequences are MNHNS and SASEGT. This CDR3 is 15 amino acids long. The CDR3 bases are TGTGCCAGCAGTGAATGGGGGAATAGCAATCAGCCCCAGCATTTT. Protein: CASSEWGNSNQPQHF.

The V and J genes are TRBV12-5 and TRBJ1-1, with a possible D match to TRBD1 (6 bases). Between the trimmed V and J ends, which lost 4 bases and 6 bases, there was a span of 9 bases. Germline V gives CDR1 LGHNT, CDR2 FRNRAP. The CDR3 is made up of 12 amino acids. As DNA, the CDR3 is TGTGCTAGTGGTTCCAGGGGAGCTGAAGCTTTCTTT. Its translation is CASGSRGAEAFF.

The chain has TRBV7-3 and TRBJ1-6; the D is unclear. This CDR3 is 16 amino acids long. Looked up from germline, CDR1 is SGHTA and CDR2 is FQGTGA. V lost 5 bases, J lost 6 bases, and 17 bases lay in between. CDR3 region: CASSDRVTDRNSPLHF. As DNA, the CDR3 is TGTGCCAGCAGCGATCGGGTCACAGACCGTAATTCACCCCTCCACTTT.